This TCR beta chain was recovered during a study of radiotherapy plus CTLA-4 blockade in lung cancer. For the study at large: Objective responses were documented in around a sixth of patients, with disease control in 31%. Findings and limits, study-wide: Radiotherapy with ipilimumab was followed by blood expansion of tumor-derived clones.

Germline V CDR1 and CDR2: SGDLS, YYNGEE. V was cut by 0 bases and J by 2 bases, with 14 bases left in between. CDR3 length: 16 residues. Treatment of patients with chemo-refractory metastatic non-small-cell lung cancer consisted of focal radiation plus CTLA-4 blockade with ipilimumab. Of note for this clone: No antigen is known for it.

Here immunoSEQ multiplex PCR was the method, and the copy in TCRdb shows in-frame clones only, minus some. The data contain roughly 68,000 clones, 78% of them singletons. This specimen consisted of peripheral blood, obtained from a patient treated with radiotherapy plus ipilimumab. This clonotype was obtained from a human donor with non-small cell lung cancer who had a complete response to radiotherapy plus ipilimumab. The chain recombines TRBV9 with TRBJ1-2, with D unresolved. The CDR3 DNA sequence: TGTGCCAGCAGCGTAGGAAGGGTAAGGTCGAACTATGGCTACACCTTC. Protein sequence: CASSVGRVRSNYGYTF.